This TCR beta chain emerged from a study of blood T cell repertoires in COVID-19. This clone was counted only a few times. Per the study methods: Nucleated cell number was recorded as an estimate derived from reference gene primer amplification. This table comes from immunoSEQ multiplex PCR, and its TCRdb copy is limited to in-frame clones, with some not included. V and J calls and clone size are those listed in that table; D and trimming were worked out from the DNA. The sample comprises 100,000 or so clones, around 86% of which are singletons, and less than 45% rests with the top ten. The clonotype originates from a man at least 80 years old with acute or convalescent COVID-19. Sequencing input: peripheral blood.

CDR3 protein: CASGLPGLVGQFF. CDR3 nucleotides: TGTGCTAGTGGTTTGCCAGGACTAGTAGGGCAGTTCTTC. The V and J genes are TRBV12-5 and TRBJ2-1, with 7 bases fitting TRBD2. The trim removed 2 bases at V and 12 bases at J, leaving 7 bases unmatched. Per the germline V gene, CDR1 is LGHNT and CDR2 is FRNRAP. The CDR3 is 13 amino acids.